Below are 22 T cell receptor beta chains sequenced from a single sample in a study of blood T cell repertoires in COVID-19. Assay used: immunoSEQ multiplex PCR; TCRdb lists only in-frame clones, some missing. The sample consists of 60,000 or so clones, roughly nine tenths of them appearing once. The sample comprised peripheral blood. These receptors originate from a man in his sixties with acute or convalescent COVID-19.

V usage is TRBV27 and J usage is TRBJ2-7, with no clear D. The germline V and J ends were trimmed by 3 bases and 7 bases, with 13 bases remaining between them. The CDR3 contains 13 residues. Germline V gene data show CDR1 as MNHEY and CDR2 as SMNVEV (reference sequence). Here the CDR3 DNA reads TGTGCCAGCAGTTTGACTGTTTTGAGTGAGCAGTACTTC. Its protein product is CASSLTVLSEQYF.

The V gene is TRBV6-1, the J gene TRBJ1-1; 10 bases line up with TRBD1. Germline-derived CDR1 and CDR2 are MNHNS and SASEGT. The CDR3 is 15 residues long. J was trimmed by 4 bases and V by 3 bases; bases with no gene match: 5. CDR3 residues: CASSDVGQGSTEAFF. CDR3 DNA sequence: TGTGCCAGCAGTGACGTGGGACAGGGGAGCACTGAAGCTTTCTTT.

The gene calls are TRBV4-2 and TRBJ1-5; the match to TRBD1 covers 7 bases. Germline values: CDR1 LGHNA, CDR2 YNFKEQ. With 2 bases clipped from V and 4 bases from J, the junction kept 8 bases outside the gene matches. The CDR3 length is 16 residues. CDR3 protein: CASSQTTQGPNQPQHF. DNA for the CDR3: TGTGCCAGCAGCCAAACAACACAGGGGCCGAATCAGCCCCAGCATTTT.

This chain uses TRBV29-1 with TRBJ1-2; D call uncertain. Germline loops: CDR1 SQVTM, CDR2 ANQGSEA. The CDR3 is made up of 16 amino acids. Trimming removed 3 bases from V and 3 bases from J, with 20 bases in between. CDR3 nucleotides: TGCAGCGTTGAGCGGGAGGACTCACTTTACGACTATGGCTACACCTTC. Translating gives CSVEREDSLYDYGYTF. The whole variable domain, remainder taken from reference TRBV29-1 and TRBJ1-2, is SAVISQKPSRDICQRGTSLTIQCQVDSQVTMMFWYRQQPGQSLTLIATANQGSEATYESGFVIDKFPISRPNLTFSTLTVSNMSPEDSSIYLCSVEREDSLYDYGYTFGSGTRLTVV.

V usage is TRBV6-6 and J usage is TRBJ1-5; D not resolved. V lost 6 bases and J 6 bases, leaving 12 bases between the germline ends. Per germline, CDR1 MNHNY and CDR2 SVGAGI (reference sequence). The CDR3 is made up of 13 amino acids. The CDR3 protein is CASRALTGQPQHF. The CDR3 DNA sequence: TGTGCCAGCAGAGCTCTAACTGGTCAGCCCCAGCATTTT.

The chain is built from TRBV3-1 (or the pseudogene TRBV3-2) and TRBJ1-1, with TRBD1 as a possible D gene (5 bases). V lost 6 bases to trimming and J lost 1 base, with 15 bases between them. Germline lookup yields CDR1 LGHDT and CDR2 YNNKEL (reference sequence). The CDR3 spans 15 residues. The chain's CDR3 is CASSPGPLRNTEAFF. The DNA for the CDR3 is TGTGCCAGCAGTCCAGGGCCGTTGAGGAACACTGAAGCTTTCTTT.

The CDR3 bases are TGTGCCAGCATCCCGGGACAGGAGGATATGAACACTGAAGCTTTCTTT. Protein product: CASIPGQEDMNTEAFF. V gene TRBV6-6 combines with J gene TRBJ1-1; 8 bases match TRBD1. Germline V CDR1 and CDR2: MNHNY, SVGAGI (reference sequence). The CDR3 sequence is 16 residues long. V shed 7 bases, J shed 0 bases, and the junction held 10 bases outside the gene matches.

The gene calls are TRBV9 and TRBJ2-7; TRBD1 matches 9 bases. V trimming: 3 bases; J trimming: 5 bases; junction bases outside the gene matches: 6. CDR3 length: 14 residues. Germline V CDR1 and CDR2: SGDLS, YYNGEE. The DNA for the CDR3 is TGTGCCAGCAGCGGTTGGGACAGGGAGAACGAGCAGTACTTC. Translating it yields CASSGWDRENEQYF.

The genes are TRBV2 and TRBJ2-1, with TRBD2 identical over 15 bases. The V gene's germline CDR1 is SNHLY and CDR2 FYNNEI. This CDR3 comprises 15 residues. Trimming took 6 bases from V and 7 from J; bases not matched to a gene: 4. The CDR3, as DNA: TGTGCCAGCAGGCGGACTAGCGGGGGGGGAAATGAGCAGTTCTTC. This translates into CASRRTSGGGNEQFF.

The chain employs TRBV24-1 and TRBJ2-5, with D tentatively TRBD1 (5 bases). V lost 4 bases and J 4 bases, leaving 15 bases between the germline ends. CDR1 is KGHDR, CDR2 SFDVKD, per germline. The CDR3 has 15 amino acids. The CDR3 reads CATSDPKGWLETQYF. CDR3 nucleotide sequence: TGTGCCACCAGTGACCCAAAGGGGTGGTTAGAGACCCAGTACTTC.

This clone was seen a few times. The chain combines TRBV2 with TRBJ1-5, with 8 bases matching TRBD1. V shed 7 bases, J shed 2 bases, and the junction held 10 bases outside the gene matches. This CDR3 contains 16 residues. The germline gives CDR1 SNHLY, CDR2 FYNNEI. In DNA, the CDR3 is TGTGCCAGCACCACACAGGGGGGTTTCGGCAATCAGCCCCAGCATTTT. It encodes CASTTQGGFGNQPQHF.

CDR3 nucleotide sequence: TGTGCCAGCAGCCTACGCTCTGGGGCCAACGTCCTGACTTTC. It encodes CASSLRSGANVLTF. This chain connects TRBV5-6 to TRBJ2-6, with D unresolved. Germline loops: CDR1 SGHDT, CDR2 YYEEEE. Trimming removed 4 bases at V and 0 bases at J, with 5 bases between. CDR3 size: 14 residues. The full variable domain, its missing parts supplied by reference TRBV5-6 and TRBJ2-6, is DAGVTQSPTHLIKTRGQQVTLRCSPKSGHDTVSWYQQALGQGPQFIFQYYEEEERQRGNFPDRFSGHQFPNYSSELNVNALLLGDSALYLCASSLRSGANVLTFGAGSRLTVL.

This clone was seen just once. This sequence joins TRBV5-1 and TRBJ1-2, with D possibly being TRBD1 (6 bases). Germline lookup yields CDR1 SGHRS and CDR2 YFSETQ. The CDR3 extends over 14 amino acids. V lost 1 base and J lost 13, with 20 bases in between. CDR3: CASSLNMGALVVTF. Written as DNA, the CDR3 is TGCGCCAGCAGCTTGAATATGGGGGCCTTAGTCGTCACCTTC.

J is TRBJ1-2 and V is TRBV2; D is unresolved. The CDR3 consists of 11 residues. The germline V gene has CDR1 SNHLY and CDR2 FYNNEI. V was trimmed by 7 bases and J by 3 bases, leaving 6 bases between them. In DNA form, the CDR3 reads TGTGCCAGCAACGACTACTATGGCTACACCTTC. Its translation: CASNDYYGYTF.

The CDR3 sequence: CASSPPGTGVHNTEAFF. In DNA form, the CDR3 reads TGTGCCAGCAGTCCTCCCGGTACAGGGGTACATAACACTGAAGCTTTCTTT. The V call is TRBV6-6, the J call TRBJ1-1; TRBD1 matches at 7 bases. The germline gives CDR1 MNHNY, CDR2 SVGAGI (reference sequence). The CDR3 spans 17 residues. The J segment lost 2 bases and the V segment lost 5 bases, leaving 14 bases of the junction unmatched.

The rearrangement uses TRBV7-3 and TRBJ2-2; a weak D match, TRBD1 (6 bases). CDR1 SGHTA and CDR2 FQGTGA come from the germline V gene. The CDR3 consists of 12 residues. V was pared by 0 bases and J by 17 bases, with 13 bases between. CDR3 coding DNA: TGTGCCAGCAGCTTAACGTCTACAGGGTTATTTTTT. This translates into CASSLTSTGLFF.

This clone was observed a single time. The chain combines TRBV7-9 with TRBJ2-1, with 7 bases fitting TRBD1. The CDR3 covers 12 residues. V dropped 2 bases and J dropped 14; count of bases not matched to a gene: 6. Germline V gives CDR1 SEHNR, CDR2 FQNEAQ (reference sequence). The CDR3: CASSLKGGHEFF. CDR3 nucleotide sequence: TGTGCCAGCAGCTTAAAAGGGGGCCATGAGTTCTTC.

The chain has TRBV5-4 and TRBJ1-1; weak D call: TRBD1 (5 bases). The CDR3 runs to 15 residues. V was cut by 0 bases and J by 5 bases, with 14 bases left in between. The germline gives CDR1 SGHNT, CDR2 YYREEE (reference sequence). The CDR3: CASSLGSGRGTEAFF. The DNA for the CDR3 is TGTGCCAGCAGCTTGGGGTCAGGGAGGGGTACTGAAGCTTTCTTT. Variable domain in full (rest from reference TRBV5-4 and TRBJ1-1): ETGVTQSPTHLIKTRGQQVTLRCSSQSGHNTVSWYQQALGQGPQFIFQYYREEENGRGNFPPRFSGLQFPNYSSELNVNALELDDSALYLCASSLGSGRGTEAFFGQGTRLTVV.

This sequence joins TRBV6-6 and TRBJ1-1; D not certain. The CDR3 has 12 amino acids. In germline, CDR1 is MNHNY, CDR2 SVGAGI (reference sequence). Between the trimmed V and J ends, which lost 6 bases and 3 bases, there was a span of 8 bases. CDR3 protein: CASSHSDTEAFF. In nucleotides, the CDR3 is TGTGCCAGCAGCCACTCGGACACTGAAGCTTTCTTT.

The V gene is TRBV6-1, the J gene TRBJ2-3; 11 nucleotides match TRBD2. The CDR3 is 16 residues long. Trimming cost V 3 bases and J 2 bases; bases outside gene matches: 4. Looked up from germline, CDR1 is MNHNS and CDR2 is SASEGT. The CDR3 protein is CASSEGTSGYTDTQYF. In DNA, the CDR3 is TGTGCCAGCAGTGAGGGGACTAGCGGATACACAGATACGCAGTATTTT.

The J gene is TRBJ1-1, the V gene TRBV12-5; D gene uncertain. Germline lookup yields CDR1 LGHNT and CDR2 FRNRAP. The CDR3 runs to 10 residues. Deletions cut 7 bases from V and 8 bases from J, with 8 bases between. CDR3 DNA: TGTGCTAGTGCTCCCTCCGAAGCTTTCTTT. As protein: CASAPSEAFF.

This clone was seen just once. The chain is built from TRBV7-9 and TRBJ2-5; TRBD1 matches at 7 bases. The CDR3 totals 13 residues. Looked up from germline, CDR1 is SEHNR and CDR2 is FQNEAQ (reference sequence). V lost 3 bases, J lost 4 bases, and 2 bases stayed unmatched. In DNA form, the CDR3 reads TGTGCCAGCAGCTTGACAGGGTTAGAGACCCAGTACTTC. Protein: CASSLTGLETQYF. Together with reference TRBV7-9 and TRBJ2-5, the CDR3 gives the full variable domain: DTGVSQNPRHKITKRGQNVTFRCDPISEHNRLYWYRQTLGQGPEFLTYFQNEAQLEKSRLLSDRFSAERPKGSFSTLEIQRTEQGDSAMYLCASSLTGLETQYFGPGTRLLVL.